Below, 27 T cell receptor beta chains from the same sample are listed, as sequenced in a study of monozygotic twins with inflammatory bowel disease. Using the 5' RACE reads, TCRdb records one entry per CDR3 protein without DNA. In all, the sample yields about 300,000 distinct CDR3 sequences. What was sequenced was blood. These TCRs come from a human donor with ulcerative colitis or Crohn's disease, or a healthy co-twin of an affected twin (not recorded which).

The CDR3 loop is CASSRTGSANTIYF. The V and J genes are TRBV12-3 or TRBV12-4 and TRBJ1-3; the D call from TCRdb, TRBD1, cannot be confirmed without DNA. The CDR3 runs 14 residues.

This chain uses TRBV5-1 with TRBJ1-6; absent DNA, TCRdb's TRBD1 call cannot be checked. This CDR3 has 16 residues. Germline values: CDR1 SGHRS, CDR2 YFSETQ. The CDR3 reads CASSKTAPGDNSPLHF.

The J gene is TRBJ1-1, the V gene TRBV30; TCRdb reports TRBD1, a call that lacks DNA to check it against. The germline CDR1 and CDR2 sequences are GTSNPN and SVGIG (reference sequence). CDR3 length: 15 residues. CDR3 loop: CAWSVGVGGNTEAFF.

V is TRBV5-5 and J is TRBJ1-1; the D call from TCRdb, TRBD1, cannot be confirmed without DNA. This CDR3 has 14 amino acids. Per the germline V gene, CDR1 is SGHKS and CDR2 is YYEKEE (reference sequence). The CDR3 here is CASGLEGGRMMSFF.

The chain couples TRBV9 to TRBJ2-3; there is no DNA to check the TCRdb D call of TRBD1. This CDR3 region has 17 residues. CDR1 SGDLS and CDR2 YYNGEE come from the germline V gene. The CDR3 here is CASSEFSGTLTTDTQYF.

V is TRBV6-1 and J is TRBJ1-2; the D call of TRBD1 rests on TCRdb alone, since no DNA is present to check it. The CDR3 covers 17 residues. The germline V gene encodes CDR1 MNHNS and CDR2 SASEGT. The CDR3 loop is CASTRDSTHVGYYGYTF.

V is TRBV9 and J is TRBJ2-7; the TRBD1 assignment by TCRdb is unverifiable without DNA. Germline loops: CDR1 SGDLS, CDR2 YYNGEE. This CDR3 region has 15 residues. CDR3 loop: CASSVVGDRVHEQYF.

This chain joins TRBV30 and TRBJ1-4; TCRdb indicates TRBD1, and absent DNA this call remains unverified. This CDR3 region has 14 residues. The germline CDR1 and CDR2 sequences are GTSNPN and SVGIG (reference sequence). The CDR3 spells CAWSVPGQTEKLFF. Using reference TRBV30 and TRBJ1-4 for the parts outside the CDR3, the full variable domain is SQTIHQWPATLVQPVGSPLSLECTVEGTSNPNLYWYRQAAGRGLQLLFYSVGIGQISSEVPQNLSASRPQDRQFILSSKKLLLSDSGFYLCAWSVPGQTEKLFFGSGTQLSVL.

The rearrangement joins TRBV7-9 to TRBJ2-3. This CDR3 has 14 amino acids. Germline CDR1 and CDR2: SEHNR and FQNEAQ (reference sequence). CDR3 residues: CASSLQSYTDTQYF.

The rearrangement joins TRBV6-5 to TRBJ1-5; without DNA, the TCRdb call of TRBD1 cannot be checked. Germline CDR1 reads MNHEY; CDR2 reads SVGAGI. This CDR3 is 14 amino acids long. The CDR3 loop is CASSYRRGNQPQHF.

V and J are TRBV9 and TRBJ2-1; TCRdb designates TRBD2, a call that cannot be tested without DNA. There are 16 residues in the CDR3. Germline V lookup: CDR1 SGDLS, CDR2 YYNGEE. The CDR3: CASSVDARGGNNEQFF.

The V gene is TRBV7-2, the J gene TRBJ2-3; TCRdb outputs TRBD2, but without DNA this stays unchecked. The CDR3 is 14 amino acids. Germline values: CDR1 SGHTA, CDR2 FQGNSA. CDR3 residues: CASSRGGSTDTQYF.

The V call is TRBV20-1, the J call TRBJ2-7. From germline, CDR1 is DFQATT and CDR2 SNEGSKA (reference sequence). The CDR3 length is 12 residues. The CDR3 loop is CSARRSSYEQYF.

The rearrangement links TRBV6-6 to TRBJ1-5. This CDR3 is 12 amino acids long. Germline V CDR1 and CDR2: MNHNY, SVGAGI (reference sequence). CDR3 residues: CASSYKDQPQHF.

This chain links TRBV5-1 with TRBJ2-1; as DNA is missing, the TRBD2 call by TCRdb cannot be tested. CDR1 and CDR2 from the germline V gene are SGHRS and YFSETQ. CDR3 length: 15 amino acids. CDR3 sequence: CASSWAGTSDNEQFF.

This chain uses TRBV7-8 with TRBJ1-5; TCRdb outputs TRBD1, but without DNA this stays unchecked. The length of the CDR3 is 15 residues. Germline values: CDR1 SGHVS, CDR2 FQNEAQ. The CDR3 loop is CASSVTTGGNQPQHF.

The V and J genes are TRBV2 and TRBJ2-5. CDR3 length: 12 residues. Germline V CDR1 and CDR2: SNHLY, FYNNEI. The CDR3 region is CASRVTRETQYF.

This CDR3 reads CASSLTKLDTQYF. This chain links TRBV7-3 with TRBJ2-3. Germline CDR1 reads SGHTA; CDR2 reads FQGTGA. This CDR3 is 13 amino acids long. Full variable domain (rest looked up from reference TRBV7-3 and TRBJ2-3): GAGVSQTPSNKVTEKGKYVELRCDPISGHTALYWYRQSLGQGPEFLIYFQGTGAADDSGLPNDRFFAVRPEGSVSTLKIQRTERGDSAVYLCASSLTKLDTQYFGPGTRLTVL.

The rearrangement links TRBV20-1 to TRBJ1-5; TCRdb outputs TRBD1, but without DNA this stays unchecked. The CDR3 totals 15 residues. Germline CDR1 reads DFQATT; CDR2 reads SNEGSKA (reference sequence). The CDR3: CSATRHQAAHRPQHF.

The V and J genes are TRBV10-2 and TRBJ1-1; the TRBD1 assignment by TCRdb is unverifiable without DNA. The length of the CDR3 is 16 residues. Per germline, CDR1 WSHSY and CDR2 SAAADI. This chain's CDR3 is CASSVGGRILGKKAFF.

V usage is TRBV7-8 and J usage is TRBJ2-2; no DNA is available, so the TRBD1 call from TCRdb remains unchecked. There are 17 residues in the CDR3. CDR1 and CDR2 from the germline V gene are SGHVS and FQNEAQ. The CDR3 spells CASSFLGASANTGELFF. Combining the CDR3 with reference TRBV7-8 and TRBJ2-2 gives the whole variable domain GAGVSQSPRYKVAKRGQDVALRCDPISGHVSLFWYQQALGQGPEFLTYFQNEAQLDKSGLPSDRFFAERPEGSVSTLKIQRTQQEDSAVYLCASSFLGASANTGELFFGEGSRLTVL.

The chain combines TRBV12-3 or TRBV12-4 with TRBJ2-5; the TCRdb call, TRBD1, lacks DNA for checking. This CDR3 has 15 residues. The CDR3 reads CASSFRGQGDRDQYF.

The chain's CDR3 is CASSADSTIYEQYF. The genes are TRBV5-6 and TRBJ2-7; absent DNA, TCRdb's TRBD1 call cannot be checked. Germline-derived CDR1 and CDR2 are SGHDT and YYEEEE. The CDR3 is made up of 14 amino acids.

This rearrangement joins TRBV4-3 to TRBJ1-4; checking the TCRdb D call of TRBD1 is not possible without DNA. In germline, CDR1 is LGHNA, CDR2 YSLEER. The CDR3 is made up of 18 amino acids. CDR3 sequence: CASSQTLTTGTESEKLFF.

The CDR3 is CASATRPTTTTYNEQFF. The chain recombines TRBV7-9 with TRBJ2-1; the D call from TCRdb, TRBD2, cannot be confirmed without DNA. Germline V gene sequence: CDR1 SEHNR, CDR2 FQNEAQ (reference sequence). CDR3 length: 17 amino acids.

The chain couples TRBV20-1 to TRBJ2-3. Germline V lookup: CDR1 DFQATT, CDR2 SNEGSKA (reference sequence). The CDR3 runs to 15 residues. The CDR3: CSARAGTTSTDTQYF.

The rearrangement joins TRBV29-1 to TRBJ1-1; the D call of TRBD1 rests on TCRdb alone, since no DNA is present to check it. CDR3 size: 12 residues. Germline V lookup: CDR1 SQVTM, CDR2 ANQGSEA. The CDR3 reads CSVDNRGALPFF.